This T cell receptor beta chain was captured in a study of blood T cell repertoires in COVID-19. Study as a whole: Donors in the United States, Italy and Spain gave samples during acute or convalescent COVID-19. PBMCs, B-cell-depleted T cells, or T cells provided the cDNA or gDNA that made up the material.

Authors' data handling: Amplification with reference gene primers provided the estimates of nucleated cell counts. Here immunoSEQ multiplex PCR was the method, and the copy in TCRdb shows in-frame clones only, minus some. The D gene and trimming were derived from the DNA, and the V and J assignments and clone size from that table. The sample carries roughly 110,000 clones, approximately 90% recorded once. V shed 10 bases and J 8 bases; nucleotides not matched to a gene: 5. The CDR3 consists of 13 residues. The germline V gene encodes CDR1 SGHAT and CDR2 FQNNGV. Material for sequencing was peripheral blood. The chain recombines TRBV11-2 with TRBJ2-1; 13 bases match TRBD2. The sequence came from a man aged 50 or older with active or convalescent COVID-19. The CDR3, as DNA: TGTGCCACCACTAGCGGGAGGGCCCATGAGCAGTTCTTC. Its translation: CATTSGRAHEQFF.